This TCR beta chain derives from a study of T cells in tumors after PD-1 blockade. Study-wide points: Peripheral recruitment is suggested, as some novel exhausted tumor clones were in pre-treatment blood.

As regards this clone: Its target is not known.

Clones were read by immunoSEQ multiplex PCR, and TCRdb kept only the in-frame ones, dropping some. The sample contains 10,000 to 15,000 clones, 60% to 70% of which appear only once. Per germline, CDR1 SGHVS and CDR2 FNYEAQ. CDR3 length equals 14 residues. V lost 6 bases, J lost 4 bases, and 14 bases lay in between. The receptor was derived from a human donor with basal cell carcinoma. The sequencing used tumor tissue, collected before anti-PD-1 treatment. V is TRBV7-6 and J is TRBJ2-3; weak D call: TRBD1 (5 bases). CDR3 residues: CASSHGRGSDTQYF. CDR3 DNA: TGTGCCAGCAGTCATGGTAGGGGTTCAGATACGCAGTATTTT. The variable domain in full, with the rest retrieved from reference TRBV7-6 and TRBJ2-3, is GAGVSQSPRYKVTKRGQDVALRCDPISGHVSLYWYRQALGQGPEFLTYFNYEAQQDKSGLPNDRFSAERPEGSISTLTIQRTEQRDSAMYRCASSHGRGSDTQYFGPGTRLTVL.